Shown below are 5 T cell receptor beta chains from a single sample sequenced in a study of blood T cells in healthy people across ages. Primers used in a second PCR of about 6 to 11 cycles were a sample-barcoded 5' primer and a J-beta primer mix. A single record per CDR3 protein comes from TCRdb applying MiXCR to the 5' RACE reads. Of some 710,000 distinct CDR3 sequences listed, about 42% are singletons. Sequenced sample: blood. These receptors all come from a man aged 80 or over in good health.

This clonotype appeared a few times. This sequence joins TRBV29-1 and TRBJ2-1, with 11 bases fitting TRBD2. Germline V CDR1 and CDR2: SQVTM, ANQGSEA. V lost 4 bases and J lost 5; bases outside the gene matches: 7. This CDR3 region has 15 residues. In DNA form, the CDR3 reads TGCAGCGTTGTTCCCACGACTAGCGGGGACAATGAGCAGTTCTTC. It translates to CSVVPTTSGDNEQFF.

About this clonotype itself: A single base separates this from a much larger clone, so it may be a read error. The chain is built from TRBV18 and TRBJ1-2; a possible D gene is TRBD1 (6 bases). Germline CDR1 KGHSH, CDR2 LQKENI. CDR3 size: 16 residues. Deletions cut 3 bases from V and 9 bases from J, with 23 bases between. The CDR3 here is CASSPYDGGELYCYTF. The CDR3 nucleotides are TGTGCCAGCTCACCGTACGACGGGGGCGAATTGTATTGCTACACCTTC.

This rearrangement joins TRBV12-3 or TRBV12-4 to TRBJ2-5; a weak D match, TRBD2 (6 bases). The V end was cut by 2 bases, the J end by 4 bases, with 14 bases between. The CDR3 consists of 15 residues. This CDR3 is CASSLSGLGGETQYF. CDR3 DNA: TGTGCCAGCAGTTTATCGGGACTTGGAGGAGAGACCCAGTACTTC.

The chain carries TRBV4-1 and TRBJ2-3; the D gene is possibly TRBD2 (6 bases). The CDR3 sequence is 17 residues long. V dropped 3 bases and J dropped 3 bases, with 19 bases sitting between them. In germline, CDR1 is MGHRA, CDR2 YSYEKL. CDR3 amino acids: CASSQGAGGSATDTQYF. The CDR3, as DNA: TGCGCCAGCAGCCAGGGCGCAGGAGGGAGTGCAACAGATACGCAGTATTTT.

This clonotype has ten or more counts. The CDR3: CASSRPQGPTNEKLFF. The CDR3 nucleotides read TGTGCCAGCAGCCGCCCACAGGGCCCAACTAATGAAAAACTGTTTTTT. This sequence joins TRBV6-6 and TRBJ1-4; a weak D match, TRBD1 (6 bases). CDR3 length: 16 amino acids. V was cut by 6 bases and J by 0 bases, with 14 bases left in between. The germline V gene has CDR1 MNHNY and CDR2 SVGAGI (reference sequence).